A selection of T cell receptor beta chains follows, all from one sample in a study of cytomegalovirus exposure and HLA in healthy donors. Produced via immunoSEQ multiplex PCR; TCRdb's table is partial and in-frame only. The data contain over 80,000 clones, 81% of them seen just once; the ten biggest clones take up about 4.8%. The sample comprised PBMCs. Receptors were obtained from a man aged 35 to 55 in good health and CMV-seropositive. CDR3s include the opening cysteine and the closing phenylalanine or tryptophan. Fields, in order: J gene, V gene, clone size, D gene, CDR3 DNA, CDR3 protein. D genes are given only for firm matches. Not every row has a clone size; where given, it reads once, few, many or a size class.

TRBJ2-1 | TRBV18 | NA | TRBD1 | TGTGCCAGCTCACTCACAGGGGGCGCGGGGAATGAGCAGTTCTTC | CASSLTGGAGNEQFF
TRBJ2-1 | TRBV6-4 | NA | TRBD2 | TGTGCCAGCAGTGATCTAGCGGGAGTTAATGAGCAGTTCTTC | CASSDLAGVNEQFF
TRBJ2-3 | TRBV6-1 | NA | TRBD2 | TGTGCCAGCAGTGAAGCTGGCGGGAGTCTCACAGATACGCAGTATTTT | CASSEAGGSLTDTQYF
TRBJ2-1 | TRBV7-9 | NA | TRBD2 | TGTGCCAGCAGCTTTCGGGGGGCCTACAATGAGCAGTTCTTC | CASSFRGAYNEQFF
TRBJ1-6 | TRBV30 | NA | NA | TGTGCCTGGAGTGTACGGGGGGCCGCCCTCCACTTT | CAWSVRGAALHF
TRBJ2-7 | TRBV9 | NA | NA | TGTGCCAGCAGCGGCCGGGACTTCTCCTACGAGCAGTACTTC | CASSGRDFSYEQYF
TRBJ2-6 | TRBV15 | NA | NA | TGTGCCACCAGCAGACCTAAGAATGGGGCCAACGTCCTGACTTTC | CATSRPKNGANVLTF
TRBJ1-4 | TRBV5-1 | once | TRBD1 | TGCGCCAGCAGCGCGGGACAGCCGAATGAAAAACTGTTTTTT | CASSAGQPNEKLFF
TRBJ1-1 | TRBV29-1 | once | TRBD1 | TGCAGCGTTCCGGGACAGATGAACACTGAAGCTTTCTTT | CSVPGQMNTEAFF
TRBJ2-2 | TRBV19 | NA | TRBD2 | TGTGCCAGTAGGCTAGCGGGCCTAACGTCCGGGGAGCTGTTTTTT | CASRLAGLTSGELFF
TRBJ1-4 | TRBV5-1 | once | NA | TGCGCCAGCAGCTTCCAGGGTACTGAAAAACTGTTTTTT | CASSFQGTEKLFF
TRBJ1-4 | TRBV18 | NA | TRBD1 | TGTGCCAGCTCAACAGACAGGGGCGCTGAAAAACTGTTTTTT | CASSTDRGAEKLFF
TRBJ2-3 | TRBV11-3 | NA | TRBD1 | TGTGCCAGCAGCCGGACAGGGAGCACAGATACGCAGTATTTT | CASSRTGSTDTQYF